Listed below are T cell receptor beta chains from one sample, sequenced in a study of T cell clonotyping in hematopoietic cell transplantation. Sequenced by immunoSEQ multiplex PCR; TCRdb stores in-frame clones only, minus some. The repertoire holds around 10,000 clones, more than 85% seen once, with about 13% in the top ten. This specimen consisted of peripheral blood mononuclear cells, obtained before stem cell transplant. Source of these receptors: a woman in her thirties or forties with acute myeloid leukemia. Some clones in this sample may be carry-over from other donors' samples. Each CDR3 is given without its conserved first and last residue.

j_call,v_call,cdr3_aa
TRBJ2-7,TRBV25-1,ASSEFMRLEQY
TRBJ2-7,TRBV19,ASSPSSSYEQY
TRBJ2-1,TRBV7-2,ASSLRVNEQF
TRBJ2-7,TRBV5-1,ASSPGTSGSSYEQY
TRBJ2-5,TRBV18,ASSPTFDGTETQY
TRBJ2-7,TRBV9,ASSVRGGSSYEQY
TRBJ2-7,TRBV19,ASRRLAGEYEQY
TRBJ1-2,TRBV7-9,ASSPLLSYGYT
TRBJ1-5,TRBV30,AWTDRWSNQPQH
TRBJ1-1,TRBV2,ASRATTGNTEAF
TRBJ2-1,TRBV28,ASSLPTPNEQF
TRBJ2-7,TRBV2,ASSEGLGLAYEQY
TRBJ2-7,TRBV5-4,ASSLGIGDEQY
TRBJ2-5,TRBV9,ASSVGTSSEETQY
TRBJ2-5,TRBV4-1,ASSQTRQGSETQY
TRBJ2-7,TRBV19,ASSPGVAGVDEQY
TRBJ2-1,TRBV9,ASSNVGQTRQGSSYNEQF
TRBJ1-5,TRBV19,ASSIDQGHQPQH
TRBJ2-2,TRBV19,ASSMELAVGGELF
TRBJ2-1,TRBV4-2,ASSHSLGLRSSYNEQF
TRBJ1-1,TRBV14,ASSQDLGSTEAF
TRBJ2-7,TRBV15,ATREGSTYEQY
TRBJ2-7,TRBV29-1,SVAGTLTGEQY
TRBJ1-1,TRBV6-1,ANSEWGDTEAF